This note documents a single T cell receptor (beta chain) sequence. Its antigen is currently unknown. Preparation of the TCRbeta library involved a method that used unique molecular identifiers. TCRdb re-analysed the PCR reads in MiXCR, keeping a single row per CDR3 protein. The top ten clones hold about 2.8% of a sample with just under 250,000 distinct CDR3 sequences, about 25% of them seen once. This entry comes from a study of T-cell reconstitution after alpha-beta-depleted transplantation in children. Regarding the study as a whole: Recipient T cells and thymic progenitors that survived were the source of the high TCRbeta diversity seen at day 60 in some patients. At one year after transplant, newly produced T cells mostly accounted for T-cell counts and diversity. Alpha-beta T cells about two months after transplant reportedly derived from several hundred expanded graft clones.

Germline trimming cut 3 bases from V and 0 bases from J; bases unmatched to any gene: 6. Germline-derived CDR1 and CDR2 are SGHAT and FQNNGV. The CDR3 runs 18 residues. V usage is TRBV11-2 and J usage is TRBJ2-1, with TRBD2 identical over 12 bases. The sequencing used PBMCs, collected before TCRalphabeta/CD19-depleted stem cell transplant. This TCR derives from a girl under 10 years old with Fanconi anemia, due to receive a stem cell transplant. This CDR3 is CASSFGLAGSSSYNEQFF. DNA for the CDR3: TGTGCCAGCAGCTTTGGACTAGCGGGGTCGAGCTCCTACAATGAGCAGTTCTTC.